This TCR beta chain appears in the sequencing data of a study of OX40 agonist ivuxolimab in advanced cancers. Study-wide findings and caveats: At 0.1 to 3.0 mg/kg, clonal expansion of CD4+ and CD8+ blood T cells had occurred by week 6.

Details on this clone: Its antigen is not identified.

Profiled with immunoSEQ multiplex PCR; TCRdb holds only in-frame clones, not every one. This sample has 65,000 to 90,000 clones, with about 87% found just once. This receptor was obtained from an adult with an advanced solid tumor such as melanoma, head and neck, liver or kidney cancer. Sequencing used CD4+ or CD8+ T cells sorted from blood, obtained in a trial of the OX40 agonist ivuxolimab.

CDR3 coding DNA: TGCGCCAGCAGAGGGGGCGGAGGCAAAAACATTCAGTACTTC. This sequence encodes CASRGGGGKNIQYF. V is TRBV4-1 and J is TRBJ2-4; 7 bases agree with TRBD1. V was clipped by 6 bases and J by 3 bases; unmatched bases: 5. This CDR3 spans 14 amino acids. Germline V gives CDR1 MGHRA, CDR2 YSYEKL.